A single sample is the source of the 21 T cell receptor beta chains below, sequenced in a study of T cells after yellow fever vaccination. TCRdb processed the 5' RACE reads anew with MiXCR; each CDR3 protein has one entry. The data show some 600,000 distinct CDR3 sequences, about 15% seen once. The source material was PBMCs, sampled 4 to 5 days after the first yellow fever vaccination. Receptors were obtained from a man between 18 and 35 years old who received the YFV17D yellow fever vaccine.

This chain connects TRBV4-1 to TRBJ2-3; weak D call: TRBD1 (6 bases). This CDR3 spans 16 amino acids. V was pared by 4 bases and J by 0 bases, with 14 bases between. The germline V gene encodes CDR1 MGHRA and CDR2 YSYEKL. CDR3 nucleotide sequence: TGCGCCAGCAGCCGGCTGGACAGAACTAGCACAGATACGCAGTATTTT. Amino acids: CASSRLDRTSTDTQYF.

This clonotype was seen only a few times. The chain has TRBV5-1 and TRBJ2-7; D is perhaps TRBD1 (6 bases). The CDR3 loop spans 15 amino acids. Trimming stripped 0 bases from V and 0 bases from J, with 10 bases between. The germline gives CDR1 SGHRS, CDR2 YFSETQ. For the CDR3, the DNA is TGCGCCAGCAGCTTGGCCGACAGGAGCTCCTACGAGCAGTACTTC. As protein: CASSLADRSSYEQYF.

This clonotype was seen more than once but under ten times. The V gene is TRBV7-9, the J gene TRBJ2-7, with D unresolved. The CDR3 has 13 amino acids. Germline V gene lookup returns CDR1 SEHNR and CDR2 FQNEAQ (reference sequence). V lost 8 bases and J 4 bases, leaving 15 bases between the germline ends. The CDR3 is CASDQTPTYEQYF. In DNA form, the CDR3 reads TGTGCCAGCGACCAAACACCCACGTACGAGCAGTACTTC. The whole variable domain, remainder taken from reference TRBV7-9 and TRBJ2-7, is DTGVSQNPRHKITKRGQNVTFRCDPISEHNRLYWYRQTLGQGPEFLTYFQNEAQLEKSRLLSDRFSAERPKGSFSTLEIQRTEQGDSAMYLCASDQTPTYEQYFGPGTRLTVT.

This clonotype was recorded once. The chain joins TRBV11-1 to TRBJ2-3; D gene unclear. Germline-derived CDR1 and CDR2 are SGHAT and FQDESV (reference sequence). Trimming left V 4 bases short and J 3 bases short, with 8 bases between. The CDR3 spans 13 residues. The CDR3 bases are TGTGCCAGCAGCTACGTTCAGACAGATACGCAGTATTTT. Protein sequence: CASSYVQTDTQYF.

The J gene is TRBJ2-5, the V gene TRBV7-9; 9 bases align to TRBD1. The germline CDR1 and CDR2 sequences are SEHNR and FQNEAQ (reference sequence). CDR3 length equals 16 residues. The junction had 10 bases not matched to a gene; V was cut back by 4 bases and J by 4 bases. The CDR3 sequence: CASSSAGTGSGETQYF. The CDR3 DNA sequence: TGTGCCAGCAGCTCCGCCGGGACAGGGAGCGGAGAGACCCAGTACTTC.

The genes are TRBV6-5 and TRBJ2-3; the match to TRBD2 covers 7 bases. J was trimmed by 2 bases and V by 3 bases; bases with no gene match: 11. The CDR3 has 17 amino acids. The germline gives CDR1 MNHEY, CDR2 SVGAGI. As DNA, the CDR3 is TGTGCCAGCAGTTATACCTGGGGAGGGGCCACCACAGATACGCAGTATTTT. This translates into CASSYTWGGATTDTQYF.

The J gene is TRBJ1-2, the V gene TRBV11-2; no firm D call. The germline V and J ends were trimmed by 2 bases and 3 bases, with 13 bases remaining between them. This CDR3 comprises 15 residues. Germline assignment: CDR1 SGHAT and CDR2 FQNNGV. CDR3 sequence: CASSLLDGVDYGYTF. In nucleotides, the CDR3 is TGTGCCAGCAGCTTACTTGATGGCGTGGACTATGGCTACACCTTC.

V gene TRBV19 combines with J gene TRBJ1-6, with D possibly matching TRBD1 (6 bases). The CDR3 contains 14 residues. From germline, CDR1 is LNHDA and CDR2 SQIVND (reference sequence). V gave up 7 bases and J gave up 8 bases, with 15 bases separating them. CDR3 region: CASTTTGYDSPLHF. The CDR3 DNA is TGTGCCAGTACTACAACAGGGTATGATTCACCCCTCCACTTT.

The table lists this clonotype with a few counts. The chain links TRBV12-3 or TRBV12-4 to TRBJ2-3; no clear D gene. V was clipped by 7 bases and J by 2 bases, with 13 bases between them. The CDR3 is 14 amino acids. The DNA of the CDR3 is TGTGCCAGCAAACGGGCCCTAAACACAGATACGCAGTATTTT. Translated, it gives CASKRALNTDTQYF.

In its sample, this clonotype was seen a few times. The chain has TRBV12-3 or TRBV12-4 and TRBJ2-3, with D perhaps matching TRBD2 (5 bases). V shed 4 bases and J shed 3 bases, with 11 bases lying between them. CDR3 length: 14 residues. CDR3 in DNA: TGTGCCAGCAGTTCGTCCCGGGAAACAGATACGCAGTATTTT. Protein: CASSSSRETDTQYF.

The table lists this clonotype with a few counts. The V gene is TRBV7-8, the J gene TRBJ1-4, with D perhaps matching TRBD1 (5 bases). The V gene lost 3 bases and the J gene lost 2 bases, with 13 bases spanning the gap. Germline V gene data show CDR1 as SGHVS and CDR2 as FQNEAQ. This CDR3 spans 16 amino acids. In DNA, the CDR3 is TGTGCCAGCAGCTTTCGGCGGGACGGCACTAATGAAAAACTGTTTTTT. Translation gives CASSFRRDGTNEKLFF.

The chain has TRBV4-1 and TRBJ1-5, with D possibly being TRBD1 (5 bases). Germline lookup yields CDR1 MGHRA and CDR2 YSYEKL. The V end lost 1 base, the J end lost 1 base, and 17 bases lay between the germline ends. This CDR3 is built from 18 residues. CDR3 sequence reads: CASSQALPGTESNQPQHF. The CDR3 DNA follows: TGCGCCAGCAGCCAAGCCCTTCCAGGGACCGAAAGCAATCAGCCCCAGCATTTT.

This clonotype appeared many times. V gene TRBV6-1 combines with J gene TRBJ2-7; 7 nucleotides agree with TRBD1. The CDR3 extends over 16 amino acids. V gave up 1 base and J gave up 0 bases; unmatched junction bases: 6. Germline V gene sequence: CDR1 MNHNS, CDR2 SASEGT. CDR3 amino acids: CASSEEAGDSSYEQYF. CDR3 nucleotide sequence: TGTGCCAGCAGTGAAGAGGCAGGGGACAGCTCCTACGAGCAGTACTTC.

CDR3 bases: TGTGCCAGCAGGGGGGCTAGCGGCTACGAGCAGTACGTC. It specifies CASRGASGYEQYV. The V and J genes are TRBV6-1 and TRBJ2-7, with D tentatively TRBD2 (7 bases). The CDR3 covers 13 residues. CDR1 is MNHNS and CDR2 is SASEGT in the germline V gene. Trimming left V 6 bases short and J 3 bases short, with 12 bases between.

This clonotype was seen more than once but under ten times. This chain joins TRBV6-1 and TRBJ1-2; D remains unclear. Germline CDR1 MNHNS, CDR2 SASEGT. With 6 bases removed from V and 1 base from J, the gap between germline ends came to 15 bases. The CDR3 consists of 15 residues. The CDR3, as DNA: TGTGCCAGCAGCCGTGAGGACGGGGATAACTATGGCTACACCTTC. Translated: CASSREDGDNYGYTF.

V is TRBV5-1 and J is TRBJ2-5; 8 bases agree with TRBD2. Losses at the gene ends were 2 bases for V and 4 bases for J; bases not matched to a gene: 4. The CDR3 is made up of 14 amino acids. The germline gives CDR1 SGHRS, CDR2 YFSETQ. The CDR3: CASSFSGDRETQYF. Written as DNA, the CDR3 is TGCGCCAGCAGCTTTAGCGGGGATCGAGAGACCCAGTACTTC.

About this clonotype: No conserved phenylalanine or tryptophan is present at the end of the CDR3, so a read error is the likely explanation. The chain carries TRBV5-4 and TRBJ2-5; D unresolved. The V gene lost 1 base and the J gene lost 5 bases, with 15 bases spanning the gap. The CDR3 is 15 amino acids. In germline, CDR1 is SGHNT, CDR2 YYREEE (reference sequence). DNA for the CDR3: TGTGCCAGCAGCTTGTGGGAAAGCTGGTGGGAGACCCAGTACTTA. As protein: CASSLWESWWETQYL.

V gene TRBV28 combines with J gene TRBJ2-3; D assignment may be TRBD1 or TRBD2 (5 bases each). Per the germline V gene, CDR1 is MDHEN and CDR2 is SYDVKM. This CDR3 region has 17 residues. The V and J ends lost 3 bases and 0 bases respectively, with 16 bases between them. The CDR3 spells CASSLIEGRLSTDTQYF. The DNA for the CDR3 is TGTGCCAGCAGTTTGATTGAGGGGAGACTAAGCACAGATACGCAGTATTTT.

The chain carries TRBV5-6 and TRBJ1-2, with no clear D. The germline CDR1 and CDR2 sequences are SGHDT and YYEEEE. Trimming shortened V by 1 base and J by 7 bases, and 17 bases separated the two germline ends. CDR3 size: 15 residues. In DNA form, the CDR3 reads TGTGCCAGCAGCTTGTTGGGCGGAATGGGTTTTGGCTACACCTTC. Its protein is CASSLLGGMGFGYTF.

The CDR3 loop is CASSTSAGVIYGYTF. Written as DNA, the CDR3 is TGTGCCAGCAGCACTTCGGCGGGGGTAATCTATGGCTACACCTTC. This rearrangement joins TRBV7-2 to TRBJ1-2; TRBD1 might be the D (5 bases). V lost 5 bases and J lost 4, with 17 bases in between. The CDR3 is made up of 15 amino acids. Germline assignment: CDR1 SGHTA and CDR2 FQGNSA.

The chain has TRBV10-3 and TRBJ2-7; D ambiguous. With 3 bases removed from V and 4 bases from J, the gap between germline ends came to 10 bases. The CDR3 length is 13 residues. Germline V gene lookup returns CDR1 ENHRY and CDR2 SYGVKD. The CDR3 region is CAISENVRYEQYF. CDR3 nucleotides: TGTGCCATCAGTGAAAATGTAAGGTACGAGCAGTACTTC.